This T cell receptor (beta chain) stems from a study of blood T cell repertoires in COVID-19. Background on the study: Both acute and convalescent COVID-19 samples were obtained from the United States, Italy and Spain.

Participants, about 18 to 100 years old, spanned about 26 US areas. Only one count was recorded for this clone. V gave up 2 bases and J gave up 1 base; unmatched junction bases: 13. The CDR3 contains 18 residues. Germline assignment: CDR1 SGHNT and CDR2 YYREEE (reference sequence). Per the original methods: Reference gene primer amplification in the assay estimated nucleated cell counts. Profiling relied on immunoSEQ multiplex PCR, and the TCRdb table lists in-frame clones only, not all of them. That table furnishes V, J and clone size, whereas the DNA furnished D and trimming. The repertoire includes about 300,000 clones, around nine tenths of them detected once, and roughly 2.6% sits in the top ten.

The rearrangement joins TRBV5-4 to TRBJ2-3; 7 nucleotides match TRBD2. This TCR was recovered from a woman between 18 and 29 years old who had recovered from COVID-19. The sequenced sample consisted of PBMCs or T cells enriched from blood (not recorded which). The CDR3 here is CASSLRSWIRGGTDTQYF. CDR3 sequence (DNA): TGTGCCAGCAGCTTACGTAGTTGGATCCGGGGGGGCACAGATACGCAGTATTTT.